Here is one T cell receptor (beta chain) with its context. Its antigen is not known. The sample is drawn from a study of T cell responses to AZD1222 COVID-19 vaccine. Study as a whole: Both about-4-week and about-12-week second-dose recipients were combined. Regarding the study as a whole: Unmutated regions of variants are reportedly targeted by nearly half of spike-specific TCRs. Recipients of AZD1222 seropositive at baseline numbered only 5 to 7. With dominance at 160-218 and 743-854, vaccine-associated CD4 TCRs spanned spike.

This table comes from immunoSEQ multiplex PCR, and its TCRdb copy is limited to in-frame clones, with some not included. The repertoire includes some 130,000 clones, approximately 93% of them detected once, and 0.85% to 0.95% sits in the top ten. The CDR3 is 17 amino acids. Germline V gene lookup returns CDR1 LNHDA and CDR2 SQIVND (reference sequence). The ends lost 5 bases at V and 4 bases at J; junction bases unmatched: 11. The sequencing used peripheral blood, collected on day 0 of AZD1222 vaccination. The V and J genes are TRBV19 and TRBJ1-4; 9 nucleotides align to TRBD1. This sequence originates from an adult in good health. CDR3: CASSARPGQGHNEKLFF. Here the CDR3 DNA reads TGTGCCAGTAGTGCCCGACCGGGACAGGGACATAATGAAAAACTGTTTTTT.